A single sample gave rise to the 20 T cell receptor beta chains below, sequenced in a study of T-cell memory formation after mild COVID-19. TCRdb called the 5' RACE reads again in MiXCR, with one record for every CDR3 protein. The table records about 340,000 distinct CDR3 sequences, approximately 13% of them present only once. Material: PBMCs or a T cell subset sorted from them (not recorded which). Every receptor here comes from a man aged 18 to 30 who had mild COVID-19 (a few samples of this study predate the infection). Cell type and time point are not known.

The V call is TRBV5-1, the J call TRBJ2-7; D is perhaps TRBD1 or TRBD2 (5 bases each). This CDR3 comprises 13 residues. V gave up 4 bases and J gave up 2 bases, with 10 bases separating them. Germline V gene lookup returns CDR1 SGHRS and CDR2 YFSETQ. For the CDR3, the DNA is TGCGCCAGCAGCGTACAGGAGGCCTACGAGCAGTACGTC. Encoded protein: CASSVQEAYEQYV.

The table lists this clonotype with a few counts. The V gene is TRBV20-1, the J gene TRBJ2-1; D might be TRBD2 (6 bases). Germline CDR1 and CDR2: DFQATT and SNEGSKA (reference sequence). Trimming cost V 1 base and J 13 bases, with 11 bases left between them. This CDR3 region has 11 residues. The CDR3 region has the DNA TGCAGTGCTAGAGCCGGGACTCCACAGTTCTTC. Protein: CSARAGTPQFF.

The genes are TRBV6-6 and TRBJ1-1, with D unclear. The CDR3 length is 12 residues. Between the trimmed V and J ends, which lost 7 bases and 0 bases, there was a span of 6 bases. CDR1 and CDR2 (germline): MNHNY, SVGAGI (reference sequence). In DNA form, the CDR3 reads TGTGCCAGCAAAAACTTGAACACTGAAGCTTTCTTT. It translates to CASKNLNTEAFF.

This clonotype appeared a few times. The chain is built from TRBV12-3 or TRBV12-4 and TRBJ1-2; D call uncertain. Trimming pared 5 bases from V and 8 bases from J, leaving 12 bases between. The CDR3 is 12 amino acids. CDR3 region: CASSNSMRGYTF. CDR3 coding DNA: TGTGCCAGCAGTAACTCAATGCGGGGCTACACCTTC.

Ten or more counts support this clonotype. J is TRBJ2-7 and V is TRBV18; the D is unclear. Looked up from germline, CDR1 is KGHSH and CDR2 is LQKENI. V was cut by 4 bases and J by 3 bases, with 13 bases left in between. The length of the CDR3 is 14 residues. CDR3 residues: CASSLSGPRYEQYV. The DNA of the CDR3 is TGTGCCAGCTCACTGTCCGGGCCCCGCTACGAGCAGTACGTC.

The rearrangement links TRBV27 to TRBJ2-6; the D gene could be TRBD1 or TRBD2 (5 bases each). The CDR3 loop spans 14 amino acids. The V and J ends lost 8 bases and 4 bases respectively, with 12 bases between them. CDR1 MNHEY and CDR2 SMNVEV come from the germline V gene (reference sequence). The CDR3 coding sequence is TGTGCCAGCTGGCTCGGGGCGGGGGCCAACGTCCTGACTTTC. The encoded protein is CASWLGAGANVLTF.

This clonotype was detected a few times. This rearrangement joins TRBV7-9 to TRBJ1-1; TRBD1 agrees at 7 bases. The germline gives CDR1 SEHNR, CDR2 FQNEAQ (reference sequence). The CDR3 is 16 residues long. Unmatched junction bases numbered 10, after V lost 1 base and J lost 5 bases. CDR3 amino acids: CASSLGQGDGGTEAFF. The CDR3 DNA reads as TGTGCCAGCAGCTTAGGTCAGGGGGACGGGGGGACTGAAGCTTTCTTT.

The CDR3 nucleotides read TGCGCCAGCCGGGTGGGTTACAAGGCGGAGGGGACAGATACGCAGTATTTT. Translation gives CASRVGYKAEGTDTQYF. The chain couples TRBV5-1 to TRBJ2-3; possibly TRBD2 for D (6 bases). V was shortened by 7 bases and J by 3 bases, with 24 bases between the two germline ends. This CDR3 spans 17 amino acids. CDR1 is SGHRS, CDR2 YFSETQ, per germline.

The sample holds many counts of this clonotype. The rearrangement joins TRBV7-8 to TRBJ2-5; no clear D. V was cut by 7 bases and J by 4 bases, with 7 bases left in between. The CDR3 length is 11 residues. Germline V CDR1 and CDR2: SGHVS, FQNEAQ. Here the CDR3 DNA reads TGTGCCAGCACCATCGGAGAGACCCAGTACTTC. Translating it yields CASTIGETQYF.

Concerning this clonotype: A much more abundant neighbour one base away suggests this may be a read error. The rearrangement links TRBV6-5 to TRBJ2-3; 11 nucleotides match TRBD2. V gave up 5 bases and J gave up 1 base; unmatched junction bases: 2. This CDR3 is built from 15 residues. Per the germline V gene, CDR1 is MNHEY and CDR2 is SVGAGI. The CDR3 protein is CASSKLAGGTDTQYF. CDR3 DNA: TGTGCCAGCAGTAAACTAGCGGGGGGCACAGATACGCAGTATTTT.

The J gene is TRBJ1-4, the V gene TRBV20-1, with 7 bases identical to TRBD1. V shed 6 bases and J 8 bases; nucleotides not matched to a gene: 9. This CDR3 has 13 amino acids. Germline V lookup: CDR1 DFQATT, CDR2 SNEGSKA (reference sequence). CDR3 coding DNA: TGCAGTGCCTATAGACAGGGTAGGGAAAAACTGTTTTTT. Protein: CSAYRQGREKLFF.

In this sample, this clonotype turned up many times. The chain is built from TRBV11-2 and TRBJ2-1; 10 bases fit TRBD2. V shed 5 bases and J 8 bases; nucleotides not matched to a gene: 6. Germline lookup yields CDR1 SGHAT and CDR2 FQNNGV. The CDR3 spans 14 residues. CDR3 sequence (DNA): TGTGCCAGCAGCGACAGCGGGGGGGCCCATGAGCAGTTCTTC. Encoded protein: CASSDSGGAHEQFF.

This clonotype was observed a handful of times. The chain couples TRBV12-3 or TRBV12-4 to TRBJ2-1; 7 bases align to TRBD2. The CDR3 runs to 14 residues. The V and J ends lost 3 bases and 6 bases, in that order; junction bases with no gene match: 5. CDR3 nucleotides: TGTGCCAGCAGTTTGTCCCCGGGAGGCAATGAGCAGTTCTTC. Its protein is CASSLSPGGNEQFF.

The chain uses TRBV6-5 and TRBJ2-1, with 10 bases that match TRBD2. The germline V gene has CDR1 MNHEY and CDR2 SVGAGI. The CDR3 sequence is 15 residues long. Losses at the gene ends were 6 bases for V and 7 bases for J; bases not matched to a gene: 9. The CDR3, as DNA: TGTGCCAGCAGGAAAAGCGGGGGGGCCTGGAATGAGCAGTTCTTC. Translation: CASRKSGGAWNEQFF.

The sample holds a few counts of this clonotype. The chain couples TRBV2 to TRBJ1-1; D ambiguous. Per germline, CDR1 SNHLY and CDR2 FYNNEI. The CDR3 is made up of 14 amino acids. Trimming removed 3 bases from V and 11 bases from J, with 19 bases in between. CDR3 loop: CASSDPPPMRMAFF. DNA for the CDR3: TGTGCCAGCAGTGACCCTCCCCCGATGAGGATGGCTTTCTTT.

This clonotype has more than one count but fewer than ten. The chain is built from TRBV7-7 and TRBJ2-5, with D uncertain. The CDR3 is 15 residues long. V dropped 5 bases and J dropped 4 bases, with 17 bases sitting between them. Germline V lookup: CDR1 SSHAT, CDR2 FNYEAQ (reference sequence). CDR3 sequence (DNA): TGTGCCAGCAGCCCCGGTTCGGGTAGCAGAGAGACCCAGTACTTC. Encoded protein: CASSPGSGSRETQYF.

The CDR3 region is CASSLPRDRGYYNSPLHF. CDR3 bases: TGTGCCAGCAGCCTACCCCGGGACAGGGGCTATTATAATTCACCCCTCCACTTT. The chain has TRBV6-6 and TRBJ1-6, with TRBD1 identical over 10 bases. CDR1 is MNHNY and CDR2 is SVGAGI in the germline V gene (reference sequence). Losses at the gene ends were 6 bases for V and 4 bases for J; bases not matched to a gene: 12. This CDR3 region has 18 residues.

This clonotype was observed a handful of times. V and J are TRBV18 and TRBJ2-2; 8 bases agree with TRBD1. Germline CDR1 is KGHSH and CDR2 is LQKENI. CDR3 length: 16 residues. Unmatched junction bases numbered 12, after V lost 8 bases and J lost 4 bases. CDR3 loop: CASALTRTGSTGELFF. CDR3 coding DNA: TGTGCCAGCGCCCTGACCCGGACAGGGAGCACCGGGGAGCTGTTTTTT. Combining the CDR3 with reference TRBV18 and TRBJ2-2 gives the whole variable domain NAGVMQNPRHLVRRRGQEARLRCSPMKGHSHVYWYRQLPEEGLKFMVYLQKENIIDESGMPKERFSAEFPKEGPSILRIQQVVRGDSAAYFCASALTRTGSTGELFFGEGSRLTVL.

The chain combines TRBV12-3 or TRBV12-4 with TRBJ2-1; no clear D. This CDR3 spans 12 amino acids. V was pared by 6 bases and J by 5 bases, with 8 bases between. The CDR3 loop reads CASSPKNNEQFF. CDR3 coding DNA: TGTGCCAGCAGCCCAAAGAACAATGAGCAGTTCTTC.

This clonotype was seen only a few times. This sequence joins TRBV13 and TRBJ2-3; a weak D match, TRBD2 (6 bases). Deletions cut 4 bases from V and 0 bases from J, with 11 bases between. This CDR3 is 15 amino acids long. Per the germline V gene, CDR1 is PRHDT and CDR2 is FYEKMQ (reference sequence). The CDR3 here is CASSSKAGSTDTQYF. CDR3 sequence (DNA): TGTGCCAGCAGCTCCAAGGCGGGAAGCACAGATACGCAGTATTTT.